Following are 4 T cell receptor beta chains from one sample sequenced in a study of T cell responses to AZD1222 COVID-19 vaccine. Some clones are missing from TCRdb's copy, which holds only in-frame ones; the method was immunoSEQ multiplex PCR. The sample lists about 160,000 clones, roughly 94% seen once, with roughly 4.6% in the top ten. The sample here was peripheral blood, taken 28 days after the second AZD1222 dose. All receptors derive from an adult who received the AZD1222 COVID-19 vaccine.

The chain couples TRBV29-1 to TRBJ1-4; D remains unclear. The ends were cut back, 3 bases at V and 5 bases at J, with 13 bases in the middle. Germline CDR1 and CDR2: SQVTM and ANQGSEA. The length of the CDR3 is 14 residues. The CDR3 bases are TGCAGCGTTGAGTTCCCGGAGATCAATGAAAAACTGTTTTTT. Translation: CSVEFPEINEKLFF.

The rearrangement links TRBV7-9 to TRBJ2-1, with TRBD2 identical over 14 bases. The junction had 10 bases not matched to a gene; V was cut back by 7 bases and J by 5 bases. The germline gives CDR1 SEHNR, CDR2 FQNEAQ (reference sequence). This CDR3 has 17 amino acids. CDR3 region: CASTDLTSGRGNNEQFF. The CDR3 nucleotides read TGTGCCAGCACCGATTTGACTAGCGGGAGGGGGAACAATGAGCAGTTCTTC.

This chain links TRBV19 with TRBJ1-1; the D gene is possibly TRBD1 (6 bases). The CDR3 length is 14 residues. Germline-derived CDR1 and CDR2 are LNHDA and SQIVND (reference sequence). Trimming took 10 bases from V and 7 from J, leaving 22 bases between them. The DNA of the CDR3 is TGTGCCACCACACGGAAATACAGGGAAATTGAAGCTTTCTTT. It yields the protein CATTRKYREIEAFF.

The chain combines TRBV12-5 with TRBJ2-5; 7 bases match TRBD2. This CDR3 spans 14 amino acids. The V segment lost 6 bases and the J segment 2 bases; nucleotides outside the gene matches: 6. Germline V gives CDR1 LGHNT, CDR2 FRNRAP. Here the CDR3 DNA reads TGTGCTAGTGGGTTAGTGGGGGGGCAAGAGACCCAGTACTTC. Translation: CASGLVGGQETQYF.